The 29 T cell receptor beta chains below all came from one sample that was sequenced in a study of T cell repertoires in cytomegalovirus infection. Their cognate antigens are unknown. One entry per CDR3 protein, called by TCRdb with MiXCR from the reads. The data hold just under 500,000 distinct CDR3 sequences, with more than 30% observed a single time. The material was cultured PBMCs, obtained from culture after CMV antigen stimulation. All receptors come from a human donor in good health (CMV status not recorded). Some clones in this sample may be carry-over from other donors' samples.

The chain joins TRBV7-8 to TRBJ2-5; 15 bases fit TRBD2. This CDR3 contains 18 residues. CDR1 and CDR2 (germline): SGHVS, FQNEAQ. The V and J ends lost 1 base and 1 base, in that order; junction bases with no gene match: 4. In DNA form, the CDR3 reads TGTGCCAGCAGCTTAGAAGGACTAGCGGGAGGGGGCCAAGAGACCCAGTACTTC. The encoded protein is CASSLEGLAGGGQETQYF.

This rearrangement joins TRBV5-8 to TRBJ1-3; D remains unclear. CDR1 and CDR2 from the germline V gene are SGHTS and YDEGEE. The V end was cut by 4 bases, the J end by 0 bases, with 14 bases between. The CDR3 is 16 residues long. The DNA of the CDR3 is TGTGCCAGCAGCCTTAGCATACGAATCTCTGGAAACACCATATATTTT. This codes for CASSLSIRISGNTIYF. Full variable domain (remainder filled in from reference TRBV5-8 and TRBJ1-3): EAGVTQSPTHLIKTRGQQATLRCSPISGHTSVYWYQQALGLGLQFLLWYDEGEERNRGNFPPRFSGRQFPNYSSELNVNALELEDSALYLCASSLSIRISGNTIYFGEGSWLTVV.

This clonotype occurred many times. The J gene is TRBJ2-6, the V gene TRBV6-1; 7 bases match TRBD1. CDR1 and CDR2 from the germline V gene are MNHNS and SASEGT. Unmatched junction bases numbered 8, after V lost 6 bases and J lost 0 bases. This CDR3 is 17 amino acids long. In nucleotides, the CDR3 is TGTGCCAGCAGAAGGACAGGCTCCCCCTCTGGGGCCAACGTCCTGACTTTC. Protein sequence: CASRRTGSPSGANVLTF.

This clonotype turned up a few times. The genes are TRBV27 and TRBJ2-2; TRBD2 matches 10 bases. The CDR3 runs to 16 residues. Germline loops: CDR1 MNHEY, CDR2 SMNVEV (reference sequence). Unmatched junction bases numbered 6, after V lost 1 base and J lost 7 bases. The CDR3 here is CASSLLSSGSGGELFF. Here the CDR3 DNA reads TGTGCCAGCAGTTTATTGTCTAGCGGGAGCGGCGGGGAGCTGTTTTTT.

The chain couples TRBV4-1 to TRBJ1-4; D is uncertain. V was pared by 0 bases and J by 10 bases, with 12 bases between. CDR3 length equals 14 residues. CDR1 is MGHRA, CDR2 YSYEKL, per germline. CDR3 residues: CASSQEIGVGKLFF. For the CDR3, the DNA is TGCGCCAGCAGCCAAGAAATTGGGGTGGGAAAACTGTTTTTT.

This clonotype was seen more than once but under ten times. V gene TRBV7-2 combines with J gene TRBJ2-7; the match to TRBD2 covers 14 bases. The length of the CDR3 is 14 residues. With 8 bases clipped from V and 2 bases from J, the junction kept 2 bases outside the gene matches. The germline gives CDR1 SGHTA, CDR2 FQGNSA. This chain's CDR3 is CASGGLAGAYEQYF. In nucleotides, the CDR3 is TGTGCCAGCGGGGGACTAGCGGGAGCCTACGAGCAGTACTTC.

This sequence joins TRBV6-1 and TRBJ2-3; D is unresolved. This CDR3 is built from 13 residues. Germline lookup yields CDR1 MNHNS and CDR2 SASEGT. The ends were cut back, 5 bases at V and 5 bases at J, with 11 bases in the middle. The chain's CDR3 is CASSFPSRDTQYF. The CDR3 coding sequence is TGTGCCAGCAGTTTCCCTTCCCGAGATACGCAGTATTTT.

This chain connects TRBV7-9 to TRBJ2-7; 9 bases are shared with TRBD1. J gave up 5 bases and V 5 bases, and 7 bases lay outside the gene matches. CDR1 and CDR2 from the germline V gene are SEHNR and FQNEAQ (reference sequence). The CDR3 is 14 amino acids. CDR3 sequence (DNA): TGTGCCAGCAGCCAGCGACAGGGGGTGGACGAGCAGTACTTC. It encodes CASSQRQGVDEQYF.

The V gene is TRBV27, the J gene TRBJ1-2; D is possibly TRBD1 (6 bases). The CDR3 runs to 13 residues. V lost 2 bases, J lost 5 bases, and 9 bases lay in between. The germline V gene has CDR1 MNHEY and CDR2 SMNVEV (reference sequence). Here the CDR3 DNA reads TGTGCCAGCAGTTTAGAGGACAGATATGGCTACACCTTC. This translates into CASSLEDRYGYTF.

V and J are TRBV7-2 and TRBJ2-1, with 10 bases identical to TRBD2. V shed 1 base and J 4 bases; nucleotides not matched to a gene: 4. The CDR3 runs 16 residues. Germline values: CDR1 SGHTA, CDR2 FQGNSA. For the CDR3, the DNA is TGTGCCAGCAGCTTAGTTCTAGCGGGAGTTTACAATGAGCAGTTCTTC. As protein: CASSLVLAGVYNEQFF.

The chain carries TRBV6-6 and TRBJ2-5, with 8 bases fitting TRBD1. The CDR3 is made up of 13 amino acids. V dropped 2 bases and J dropped 5; count of bases not matched to a gene: 1. CDR1 and CDR2 (germline): MNHNY, SVGAGI (reference sequence). CDR3 nucleotide sequence: TGTGCCAGCAGTTACAGGGACAGGGAGACCCAGTACTTC. Protein: CASSYRDRETQYF.

This clonotype was seen ten or more times. This rearrangement joins TRBV4-1 to TRBJ2-7; 12 nucleotides align to TRBD2. Losses at the gene ends were 5 bases for V and 3 bases for J; bases not matched to a gene: 5. The germline V gene encodes CDR1 MGHRA and CDR2 YSYEKL. The CDR3 spans 15 residues. CDR3 residues: CASSIGLAGYYEQYF. As DNA, the CDR3 is TGCGCCAGCAGCATAGGACTAGCGGGATACTACGAGCAGTACTTC.

The rearrangement joins TRBV7-3 to TRBJ2-2; the D is unclear. Germline lookup yields CDR1 SGHTA and CDR2 FQGTGA. Trimming cost V 2 bases and J 4 bases, with 8 bases left between them. The CDR3 sequence is 14 residues long. The CDR3: CASSLPAITGELFF. The CDR3 DNA is TGTGCCAGCAGCTTACCAGCGATCACCGGGGAGCTGTTTTTT.

The chain couples TRBV7-9 to TRBJ1-1, with D uncertain. Germline values: CDR1 SEHNR, CDR2 FQNEAQ (reference sequence). CDR3 size: 13 residues. Between the trimmed V and J ends, which lost 5 bases and 8 bases, there was a span of 15 bases. The CDR3 reads CASSRRGPEEAFF. CDR3 DNA: TGTGCCAGCAGCCGACGCGGTCCGGAAGAAGCTTTCTTT. The whole variable domain, filled in from reference TRBV7-9 and TRBJ1-1, reads DTGVSQNPRHKITKRGQNVTFRCDPISEHNRLYWYRQTLGQGPEFLTYFQNEAQLEKSRLLSDRFSAERPKGSFSTLEIQRTEQGDSAMYLCASSRRGPEEAFFGQGTRLTVV.

This clonotype was recorded a few times. J is TRBJ1-1 and V is TRBV19; D gene uncertain. CDR1 LNHDA and CDR2 SQIVND come from the germline V gene (reference sequence). The CDR3 has 14 residues. V lost 5 bases to trimming and J lost 4 bases, with 14 bases between them. Here the CDR3 reads CASSPFASATEAFF. CDR3 in DNA: TGTGCCAGTAGTCCTTTCGCCTCGGCCACTGAAGCTTTCTTT.

The chain links TRBV6-5 to TRBJ1-1, with 9 positions matching TRBD1. The CDR3 covers 14 residues. With V trimmed by 6 bases and J by 4 bases, 6 bases remained unmatched. Germline V CDR1 and CDR2: MNHEY, SVGAGI. CDR3 DNA sequence: TGTGCCAGCAGAGGACAGGGGTTTTCCACTGAAGCTTTCTTT. Its protein is CASRGQGFSTEAFF.

CDR3 nucleotides: TGTGCCAGTAGTATGGCAAGGACTAGCGGGTACAATGAGCAGTTCTTC. It encodes CASSMARTSGYNEQFF. The rearrangement links TRBV19 to TRBJ2-1; 11 nucleotides match TRBD2. Germline loops: CDR1 LNHDA, CDR2 SQIVND (reference sequence). This CDR3 has 16 residues. Germline trimming cut 3 bases from V and 4 bases from J; bases unmatched to any gene: 5.

CDR3 sequence reads: CASSQQGAMNTEAFF. CDR3 in DNA: TGTGCCAGCTCACAACAGGGAGCCATGAACACTGAAGCTTTCTTT. V and J are TRBV18 and TRBJ1-1, with D perhaps matching TRBD1 (6 bases). V was trimmed by 4 bases and J by 0 bases, leaving 12 bases between them. The CDR3 runs to 15 residues. Germline assignment: CDR1 KGHSH and CDR2 LQKENI.

The V call is TRBV7-8, the J call TRBJ2-7; D perhaps matches TRBD2 (6 bases). Germline assignment: CDR1 SGHVS and CDR2 FQNEAQ. Trimming removed 1 base at V and 6 bases at J, with 10 bases between. The CDR3 covers 13 residues. CDR3 DNA sequence: TGTGCCAGCAGCTTAGGGGAGGTCTCCGAGCAGTACTTC. As protein: CASSLGEVSEQYF. Full variable domain (rest looked up from reference TRBV7-8 and TRBJ2-7): GAGVSQSPRYKVAKRGQDVALRCDPISGHVSLFWYQQALGQGPEFLTYFQNEAQLDKSGLPSDRFFAERPEGSVSTLKIQRTQQEDSAVYLCASSLGEVSEQYFGPGTRLTVT.

V and J are TRBV7-2 and TRBJ2-2; 10 bases fit TRBD1. The CDR3 is 16 amino acids. The germline CDR1 and CDR2 sequences are SGHTA and FQGNSA. Unmatched junction bases numbered 10, after V lost 6 bases and J lost 6 bases. CDR3 DNA sequence: TGTGCCAGCAGACAGAGCCTGGGACAGGGGCCCGGGGAGCTGTTTTTT. It codes for CASRQSLGQGPGELFF.

V gene TRBV14 combines with J gene TRBJ2-7, with D perhaps TRBD1 or TRBD2 (5 bases each). The CDR3 contains 14 residues. Germline CDR1 and CDR2: SGHDN and FVKESK. V gave up 5 bases and J gave up 2 bases, with 13 bases separating them. This CDR3 is CASSFGTAAYEQYF. In nucleotides, the CDR3 is TGTGCCAGCAGCTTCGGGACCGCAGCCTACGAGCAGTACTTC.

In its sample, this clonotype was seen a few times. The CDR3 bases are TGTGCCAGCAGTACATTAGCGGGAGCAGAGACCCAGTACTTC. Protein product: CASSTLAGAETQYF. The chain employs TRBV6-2 or TRBV6-3 and TRBJ2-5, with 9 bases aligning to TRBD2. V dropped 5 bases and J dropped 4; count of bases not matched to a gene: 5. CDR3 size: 14 residues. Germline V lookup: CDR1 MNHEY, CDR2 SVGEGT.

The CDR3 spells CASSYPRLAGRLSNEQFF. The CDR3 DNA reads as TGTGCCAGCAGTTACCCGCGACTAGCGGGAAGGCTCTCGAATGAGCAGTTCTTC. The chain uses TRBV6-2 or TRBV6-3 and TRBJ2-1; 11 bases agree with TRBD2. V dropped 2 bases and J dropped 7; count of bases not matched to a gene: 13. This CDR3 has 18 residues. CDR1 and CDR2 from the germline V gene are MNHEY and SVGEGT.

The V and J genes are TRBV24-1 and TRBJ2-1; 13 bases are a match to TRBD2. V was pared by 0 bases and J by 11 bases, with 6 bases of the junction left unmatched. Germline CDR1 is KGHDR and CDR2 is SFDVKD. This CDR3 spans 16 amino acids. The CDR3 sequence is CATSDLDGTSGMKQFF. CDR3 in DNA: TGTGCCACCAGTGATTTGGATGGGACTAGCGGGATGAAGCAGTTCTTC.

This sequence joins TRBV7-2 and TRBJ2-2; 8 bases align to TRBD2. The V and J ends lost 5 bases and 5 bases, in that order; junction bases with no gene match: 13. Per germline, CDR1 SGHTA and CDR2 FQGNSA. CDR3 size: 17 residues. For the CDR3, the DNA is TGTGCCAGCAGCCCCGGGGGGGGGGGCGTACGGACCGGGGAGCTGTTTTTT. It specifies CASSPGGGGVRTGELFF. Supplemented by reference TRBV7-2 and TRBJ2-2, the full variable domain reads GAGVSQSPSNKVTEKGKDVELRCDPISGHTALYWYRQSLGQGLEFLIYFQGNSAPDKSGLPSDRFSAERTGGSVSTLTIQRTQQEDSAVYLCASSPGGGGVRTGELFFGEGSRLTVL.

V gene TRBV6-4 combines with J gene TRBJ2-2; D unclear. Germline lookup yields CDR1 MRHNA and CDR2 SNTAGT. Trimming pared 4 bases from V and 10 bases from J, leaving 13 bases between. This CDR3 comprises 13 residues. CDR3 residues: CASSVNLGSELFF. CDR3 nucleotides: TGTGCCAGCAGTGTCAACTTGGGTTCGGAGCTGTTTTTT.

Only a few counts were recorded for this clonotype. The rearrangement joins TRBV6-1 to TRBJ2-7; 7 bases fit TRBD1. The V gene end was trimmed by 3 bases and the J gene end by 2 bases; junction bases not matched to a gene: 7. The CDR3 is made up of 15 amino acids. Germline V gene data show CDR1 as MNHNS and CDR2 as SASEGT. CDR3 sequence: CASSDLLDRAYEQYF. DNA for the CDR3: TGTGCCAGCAGTGACCTTCTCGACAGGGCCTACGAGCAGTACTTC.

The V call is TRBV4-1, the J call TRBJ2-3; tentative D call: TRBD1 (5 bases). This CDR3 has 14 residues. Trimming left V 3 bases short and J 7 bases short, with 14 bases between. Germline CDR1 MGHRA, CDR2 YSYEKL. CDR3 residues: CASSHPPRAHTQYF. In DNA form, the CDR3 reads TGCGCCAGCAGCCACCCCCCCAGGGCCCATACGCAGTATTTT.

This clonotype turned up a few times. The chain joins TRBV12-3 or TRBV12-4 to TRBJ1-3; a weak D match, TRBD1 (5 bases). V dropped 4 bases and J dropped 3 bases, with 10 bases sitting between them. CDR3 length equals 14 residues. This chain's CDR3 is CASSSTDSGNTIYF. DNA for the CDR3: TGTGCCAGCAGTTCGACAGATAGTGGAAACACCATATATTTT.